This paragraph covers one T cell receptor beta chain sequence. Its antigen remains undetermined. No much larger clone is present one base from it, and per-base qualities are unavailable. The collaborating institutions used their own protocols to collect whole blood in K2EDTA tubes. For TCRbeta analysis, collaborator samples were shipped as frozen whole blood, as isolated PBMCs, or as DNA extracted from either sample type. V and J are truncated by 2 bases and 9 bases respectively, leaving an intervening sequence of 5 bases. Taken from the germline V gene, the CDR1 and CDR2 loops are MNHEY and SVGAGI. From the cysteine through the phenylalanine, the CDR3 covers 12 amino acids. The read is trimmed to its CDR3 DNA, 36 bases read in frame from base 1. The data derive from a study of blood T cell repertoires in COVID-19 (dated by TCRdb to 2019 to 2021). Background on the whole study: Samples from collaborators originated in the United States, Italy and Spain and spanned both the acute and convalescent phases of COVID-19. A de-identified subject ID, COVID-19 status, age in years and sex were almost always included in the sample metadata. The samples were drawn from two sources: the first 160 participants of the ongoing ImmuneRACE study, and over 950 subjects contributed by 6 global collaborators. The repertoires were made available in a free public database intended to serve as a resource for research on the immune response to SARS-CoV-2. Deeply sampled blood TCRbeta repertoires from subjects exposed to, actively infected with, or recovered from COVID-19 were included in the dataset. HLA class I and class II types, where available, came from metadata supplied by the sample provider rather than from assay-based typing. The prospective study material was composed of cDNA or gDNA derived from T cells, B-cell-depleted T cells, or PBMCs. Results the study describes overall, beyond this receptor: The quantity of clinical and demographic metadata differed by source and by participant and was supplied without curation.

TCRbeta CDR3 regions were amplified from genomic DNA by means of the immunoSEQ Assay, a bias-controlled multiplex PCR. The paper's data handling went like this. The number of nucleated cells in each sample was estimated by amplification of reference gene primers within the assay. Sequence reads were collapsed and filtered to measure the absolute abundance of every unique TCRbeta CDR3 rearrangement. For each sample, productive Simpson clonality was calculated by taking the square root of Simpson's diversity index across productive rearrangements. TCRdb carries this immuneACCESS record with in-frame sequences only. Its versions omit some clonotypes, under half of them owing to an unresolved V gene in the studies checked, with the rest unexplained. V, J and clone size reflect that table, while D and trimming were determined from the DNA. The sample includes about 34,000 clones, with approximately 80% observed a single time. The top ten constitute 13% to 15% of the sample.

This sequence was found in an older woman with acute or convalescent COVID-19. The chain uses TRBV6-5 and TRBJ1-6; a weak D assignment points to TRBD1 (5 bases agree). The specimen was peripheral blood. CDR3 sequence: CASSYRGSPLHF. In nucleotide form, the sequence is TGTGCCAGCAGTTACAGGGGTTCACCCCTCCACTTT.